The clone carrying this TCR beta chain was picked up a small number of times. Source study methods: Estimation of nucleated cell counts relied on the amplification of reference gene primers. Libraries were prepared by immunoSEQ multiplex PCR; TCRdb keeps only in-frame clonotypes and omits some of them. D and trimming come from the DNA, and the V and J calls and clone size come from that table. The sample holds just under 50,000 clones, more than 65% seen once. These data are taken from a study of blood T cell repertoires in COVID-19. Overall study: The United States, Italy and Spain were the sources of the acute and convalescent COVID-19 samples. Sample material is recorded as cDNA or gDNA derived from T cells, B-cell-depleted T cells, or PBMCs.

The CDR3 is 12 residues long. Germline values: CDR1 LGHDT, CDR2 YNNKEL (reference sequence). V gave up 4 bases and J gave up 8 bases, with 11 bases separating them. The clonotype originates from a human donor in a cohort sampled during active COVID-19. V gene TRBV3-1 (or the pseudogene TRBV3-2) combines with J gene TRBJ1-2; the D is unclear. The sample was peripheral blood. CDR3 sequence: CASSLQRGGYTF. CDR3 DNA sequence: TGTGCCAGCAGCCTTCAGAGAGGGGGCTACACCTTC.